Listed below are T cell receptor beta chains from one sample, sequenced in a study of blood T cell repertoires in COVID-19. Sequencing used immunoSEQ multiplex PCR; TCRdb keeps in-frame clones, though not all of them. Among around 140,000 clones listed, around 87% were seen once. The sequencing input was PBMCs or T cells enriched from blood (not recorded which). Receptors were obtained from a man aged 55 to 70 who had recovered from COVID-19. Each CDR3 is given with its conserved first and last residue. D genes are given only for firm matches. Only part of the rows carry a size: once, few, many, or a class if the clone is expanded.

TRBJ1-5,.,TRBV19,.,CASQPRPRSGSNQPQHF,TGTGCCAGTCAACCCCGTCCCCGGAGTGGAAGCAATCAGCCCCAGCATTTT
TRBJ2-1,few,TRBV7-9,.,CASARVEQFF,TGTGCCAGCGCGCGGGTGGAGCAGTTCTTC
TRBJ2-7,.,TRBV20-1,TRBD2,CSASATSGGYEQYF,TGCAGTGCTAGTGCGACTAGCGGGGGCTACGAGCAGTACTTC
TRBJ2-7,.,TRBV3-1/TRBV3-2,.,CASSQRQGKQYF,TGTGCCAGCAGCCAAAGGCAGGGTAAGCAGTACTTC
TRBJ2-2,once,TRBV7-8,.,CATLVAPYTGELFF,TGTGCCACCCTAGTCGCCCCCTACACCGGGGAGCTGTTTTTT
TRBJ1-1,.,TRBV7-8,.,CASSLSGVTQAFF,TGTGCCAGCAGCTTATCAGGGGTCACACAAGCTTTCTTT
TRBJ2-3,.,TRBV3-1/TRBV3-2,TRBD1,CASSQGQGIHTQYF,TGTGCCAGCAGCCAAGGACAGGGGATACATACGCAGTATTTT
TRBJ2-1,.,TRBV6-5,.,CASSREAGSYNEQFF,TGTGCCAGCAGTCGAGAAGCCGGCTCCTACAATGAGCAGTTCTTC
TRBJ2-7,.,TRBV3-1/TRBV3-2,.,CASSQDSRGLNGYEQYF,TGTGCCAGCAGCCAAGATAGTAGGGGCTTAAATGGGTACGAGCAGTACTTC
TRBJ2-5,few,TRBV13,.,CASSLSRGWETQYF,TGTGCCAGCAGCTTAAGCAGGGGTTGGGAGACCCAGTACTTC
TRBJ1-2,.,TRBV6-5,.,CASSYRDWRGGGYTF,TGTGCCAGCAGTTACCGAGACTGGCGGGGCGGTGGCTACACCTTC
TRBJ1-5,.,TRBV28,TRBD1,CASSPPDRVDNQPQHF,TGTGCCAGCAGCCCCCCGGACAGGGTCGACAATCAGCCCCAGCATTTT
TRBJ2-1,once,TRBV19,TRBD2,CASSATSGVYNEQFF,TGTGCCAGTAGTGCTACTAGCGGGGTCTACAATGAGCAGTTCTTC
TRBJ2-2,.,TRBV10-1,TRBD2,CASSSQRGAQNTGELFF,TGCGCCAGCAGTTCTCAGCGGGGGGCCCAGAACACCGGGGAGCTGTTTTTT
TRBJ2-3,.,TRBV24-1,TRBD2,CATSDRTSTDTQYF,TGTGCCACCAGTGACCGGACTAGTACTGATACGCAGTATTTT
TRBJ1-5,.,TRBV6-5,.,CASSQGKDQPQHF,TGTGCCAGCAGTCAGGGGAAGGATCAGCCCCAGCATTTT
TRBJ2-5,.,TRBV12-5,.,CASGEGGETQYF,TGTGCTAGTGGGGAGGGAGGCGAGACCCAGTACTTC
TRBJ2-1,.,TRBV7-2,.,CASSLRGTASYNEQFF,TGTGCCAGCAGCTTACGGGGGACCGCCTCATACAATGAGCAGTTCTTC
TRBJ2-6,.,TRBV29-1,.,CSGELQGSTGANVLTF,TGCAGCGGAGAACTACAGGGATCTACCGGGGCCAACGTCCTGACTTTC
TRBJ1-6,.,TRBV28,.,CASSAAGTGGSPLHF,TGTGCCAGCAGTGCAGCCGGGACTGGGGGTTCACCCCTCCACTTT
TRBJ1-2,.,TRBV25-1,.,CASSGSGTYGYTF,TGTGCCAGCAGTGGCTCAGGGACTTATGGCTACACCTTC
TRBJ2-3,once,TRBV5-1,TRBD1,CASSSVPGQGSDTQYF,TGCGCCAGCAGCTCCGTCCCGGGACAGGGATCGGATACGCAGTATTTT
TRBJ2-5,.,TRBV4-1,TRBD2,CASSQTPSGLETQYF,TGCGCCAGCAGCCAGACCCCTAGCGGATTAGAGACCCAGTACTTC
TRBJ2-3,.,TRBV18,.,CASSLPADTQYF,TGTGCCAGCTCACTACCCGCAGATACGCAGTATTTT
TRBJ2-7,.,TRBV27,TRBD1,CASRRTGGVYEQYF,TGTGCCAGCAGGCGGACAGGCGGAGTTTACGAGCAGTACTTC
TRBJ2-7,.,TRBV3-1/TRBV3-2,.,CASSQSYGSYEQYF,TGTGCCAGCAGCCAGTCCTACGGGTCCTACGAGCAGTACTTC
TRBJ2-3,.,TRBV3-1/TRBV3-2,.,CASSPITLGGTDTQYF,TGTGCCAGCAGCCCTATTACATTGGGGGGAACAGATACGCAGTATTTT
TRBJ1-5,.,TRBV7-2,TRBD1,CASSYDRDQPQHF,TGTGCCAGCAGCTACGACAGGGATCAGCCCCAGCATTTT
TRBJ2-5,.,TRBV7-8,TRBD2,CASSLRAGSGRVSGRQETQYF,TGTGCCAGCAGCTTACGCGCGGGTAGCGGGAGGGTATCGGGACGACAAGAGACCCAGTACTTC
TRBJ1-1,.,TRBV7-9,.,CASSSSDSSGTEAFF,TGTGCCAGCAGCTCGTCCGACAGTTCAGGCACTGAAGCTTTCTTT
TRBJ1-5,.,TRBV14,.,CASSQQIEEPYSNQPQHF,TGTGCCAGCAGCCAACAGATTGAGGAGCCTTATAGCAATCAGCCCCAGCATTTT
TRBJ2-3,.,TRBV7-6,TRBD2,CASSFTSGPTDTQYF,TGTGCCAGCAGCTTTACTAGCGGCCCAACAGATACGCAGTATTTT
TRBJ1-1,.,TRBV7-4,.,CASSLGRGWAGDTEAFF,TGTGCCAGCAGCTTAGGTAGGGGTTGGGCAGGGGACACTGAAGCTTTCTTT
TRBJ2-1,.,TRBV5-6,TRBD1,CASSFDRVSYNEQFF,TGTGCCAGCAGCTTTGACAGGGTTTCCTACAATGAGCAGTTCTTC
TRBJ1-5,.,TRBV5-1,.,CASSLDSNGNQPQHF,TGCGCCAGCAGCTTGGACAGCAACGGCAATCAGCCCCAGCATTTT
TRBJ1-1,.,TRBV4-2,.,CASSQAGTLNTEAFF,TGTGCCAGCAGCCAAGCAGGGACACTGAACACTGAAGCTTTCTTT
TRBJ2-1,.,TRBV4-2,.,CASSATPGTHDEQFF,TGTGCCAGCAGCGCGACGCCCGGGACACATGACGAGCAGTTCTTC
TRBJ2-2,.,TRBV10-3,.,CAISEAGTGELFF,TGTGCCATCAGTGAGGCGGGCACCGGGGAGCTGTTTTTT
TRBJ1-1,.,TRBV5-5,TRBD1,CASSFETGTDHF,TGTGCCAGCAGCTTTGAGACCGGGACAGATCATTTT
TRBJ1-4,.,TRBV12-3/TRBV12-4,.,CASSLGKRMELFF,TGTGCCAGCAGTTTAGGGAAGCGGATGGAACTGTTTTTT
TRBJ1-2,.,TRBV11-2,.,CASSGGTYQGYTF,TGTGCCAGCAGCGGCGGGACCTATCAAGGCTACACCTTC
TRBJ2-3,.,TRBV9,TRBD2,CASRRLAGATDTQYF,TGTGCCAGCAGGCGACTAGCGGGGGCCACAGATACGCAGTATTTT
TRBJ2-2,once,TRBV3-1/TRBV3-2,.,CASSARLNTGELFF,TGTGCCAGCAGCGCCAGGCTCAACACCGGGGAGCTGTTTTTT
TRBJ2-5,.,TRBV11-3,.,CASSLGGAETQYF,TGTGCCAGCAGCTTAGGCGGGGCGGAGACCCAGTACTTC
TRBJ2-2,.,TRBV27,.,CASSLQGGRSGELFF,TGTGCCAGCAGTTTACAGGGGGGCCGGTCCGGGGAGCTGTTTTTT
TRBJ1-4,few,TRBV30,TRBD1,CAWSRSRGLDEKLFF,TGTGCCTGGAGTCGATCGAGGGGGCTTGATGAAAAACTGTTTTTT
TRBJ1-1,.,TRBV5-1,.,CASSLFDRNTEAFF,TGCGCCAGCAGCTTGTTTGACAGGAACACTGAAGCTTTCTTT
TRBJ2-1,.,TRBV3-1/TRBV3-2,.,CASSRSDRTDNEQFF,TGTGCCAGCAGCCGTAGCGATCGTACTGACAATGAGCAGTTCTTC
TRBJ1-3,.,TRBV5-1,.,CASSNTGTGNTIYF,TGCGCCAGCAGCAATACAGGGACTGGAAACACCATATATTTT
TRBJ1-4,once,TRBV19,.,CASSTEHRTKVEKLFF,TGTGCCAGTAGTACCGAACACCGTACAAAAGTTGAAAAACTGTTTTTT
TRBJ2-2,.,TRBV5-5,TRBD1,CASSRTGVTGELFF,TGTGCCAGCAGCCGGACAGGGGTAACCGGGGAGCTGTTTTTT
TRBJ2-2,.,TRBV7-8,.,CASSLVQGGELFF,TGTGCCAGCAGCTTAGTTCAGGGCGGGGAGCTGTTTTTT